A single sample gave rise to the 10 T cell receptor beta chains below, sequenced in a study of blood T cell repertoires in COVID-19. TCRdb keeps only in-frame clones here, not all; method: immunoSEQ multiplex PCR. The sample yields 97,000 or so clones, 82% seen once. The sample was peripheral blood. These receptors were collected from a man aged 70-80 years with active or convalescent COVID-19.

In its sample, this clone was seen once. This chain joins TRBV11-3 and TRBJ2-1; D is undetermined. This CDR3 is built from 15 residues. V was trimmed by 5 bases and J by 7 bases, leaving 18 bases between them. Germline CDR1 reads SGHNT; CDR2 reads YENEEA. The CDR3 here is CASSPLEASWNEQFF. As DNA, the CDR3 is TGTGCCAGCAGCCCCCTAGAGGCGTCCTGGAATGAGCAGTTCTTC.

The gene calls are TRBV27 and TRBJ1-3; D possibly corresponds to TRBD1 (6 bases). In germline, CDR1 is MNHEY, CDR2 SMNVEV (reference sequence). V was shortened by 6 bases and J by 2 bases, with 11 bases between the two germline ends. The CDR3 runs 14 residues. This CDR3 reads CASRRQAAGNTIYF. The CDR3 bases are TGTGCCAGCAGGCGACAGGCCGCTGGAAACACCATATATTTT.

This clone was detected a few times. The CDR3 loop reads CASSQAGTGAEQYF. In DNA, the CDR3 is TGTGCCAGCAGCCAAGCAGGGACAGGGGCTGAGCAGTACTTC. This rearrangement joins TRBV3-1 (or the pseudogene TRBV3-2) to TRBJ2-7; TRBD1 agrees at 10 bases. Germline V CDR1 and CDR2: LGHDT, YNNKEL (reference sequence). V was clipped by 1 base and J by 7 bases; unmatched bases: 4. The CDR3 has 14 residues.

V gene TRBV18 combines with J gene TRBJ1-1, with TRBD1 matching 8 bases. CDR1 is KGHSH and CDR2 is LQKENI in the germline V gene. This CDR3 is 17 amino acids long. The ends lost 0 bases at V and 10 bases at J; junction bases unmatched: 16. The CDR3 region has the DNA TGTGCCAGCTCACCACCGCCCGGACAGGGCGTTGGGCCCGCAGCTTTCTTT. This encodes CASSPPPGQGVGPAAFF.

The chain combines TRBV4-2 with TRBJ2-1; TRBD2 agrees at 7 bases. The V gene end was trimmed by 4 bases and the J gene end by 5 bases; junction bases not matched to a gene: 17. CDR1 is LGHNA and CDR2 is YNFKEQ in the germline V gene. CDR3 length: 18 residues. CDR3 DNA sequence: TGTGCCAGCAGCCGCACCCCGAGCGGCGGGGGAGGGGACAATGAGCAGTTCTTC. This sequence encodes CASSRTPSGGGGDNEQFF.

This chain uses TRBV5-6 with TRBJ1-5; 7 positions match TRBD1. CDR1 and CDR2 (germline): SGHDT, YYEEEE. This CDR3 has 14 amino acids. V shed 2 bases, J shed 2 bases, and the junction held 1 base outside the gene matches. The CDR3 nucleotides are TGTGCCAGCAGCTTCAGGGGGGGCAATCAGCCCCAGCATTTT. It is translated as CASSFRGGNQPQHF.

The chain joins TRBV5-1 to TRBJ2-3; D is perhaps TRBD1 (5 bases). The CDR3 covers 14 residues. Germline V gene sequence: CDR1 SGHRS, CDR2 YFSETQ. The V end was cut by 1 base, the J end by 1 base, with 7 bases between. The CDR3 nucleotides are TGCGCCAGCAGCTTGCAGGGTGGCACAGATACGCAGTATTTT. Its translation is CASSLQGGTDTQYF. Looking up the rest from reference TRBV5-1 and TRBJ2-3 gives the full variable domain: KAGVTQTPRYLIKTRGQQVTLSCSPISGHRSVSWYQQTPGQGLQFLFEYFSETQRNKGNFPGRFSGRQFSNSRSEMNVSTLELGDSALYLCASSLQGGTDTQYFGPGTRLTVL.

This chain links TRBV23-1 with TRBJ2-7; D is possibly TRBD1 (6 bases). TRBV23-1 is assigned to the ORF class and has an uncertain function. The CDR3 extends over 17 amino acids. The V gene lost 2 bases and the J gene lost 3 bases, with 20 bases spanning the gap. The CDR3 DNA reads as TGCGCCAGCAGTCAACAAAAAAACCGGGACACCGTCTACGAGCAGTACTTC. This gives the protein CASSQQKNRDTVYEQYF.

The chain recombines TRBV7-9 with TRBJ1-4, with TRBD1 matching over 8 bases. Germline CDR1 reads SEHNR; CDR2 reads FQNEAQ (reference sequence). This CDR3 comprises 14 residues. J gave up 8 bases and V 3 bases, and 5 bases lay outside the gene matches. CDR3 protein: CASSLDRAREKLFF. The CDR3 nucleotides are TGTGCCAGCAGCTTGGACAGGGCAAGGGAAAAACTGTTTTTT.

CDR3 loop: CASSLQGVIGNTIYF. The CDR3 DNA reads as TGTGCCAGCAGTTTACAGGGGGTTATTGGAAACACCATATATTTT. The chain has TRBV6-6 and TRBJ1-3, with 8 bases that match TRBD1. Per germline, CDR1 MNHNY and CDR2 SVGAGI (reference sequence). CDR3 length equals 15 residues. The V segment lost 4 bases and the J segment 3 bases; nucleotides outside the gene matches: 5.